The rows below give T cell receptor beta chains drawn from one sample of a study of cytomegalovirus exposure and HLA in healthy donors. Repertoires were generated with immunoSEQ multiplex PCR, while TCRdb's copy carries only in-frame clones and drops some. The table lists about 140,000 clones, 70% to 75% of them singletons. The material sequenced was PBMCs. The origin of the receptors is a human donor in good health. The conserved cysteine and the conserved F or W are not part of the CDR3 here. The D gene is left open where the match is weak.

TRBJ2-3 TRBV10-3 TRBD2 ATGTSGRSTDTQY
TRBJ1-6 TRBV13 TRBD1 ASSLPDRGDSPLH
TRBJ1-4 TRBV6-1 TRBD1 ASSERDRVINEKLF
TRBJ2-7 TRBV7-9 TRBD2 ASSPGGFPEQY
TRBJ2-5 TRBV6-1 NA ASSVDQGETQY
TRBJ2-7 TRBV7-6 TRBD1 ASSPFGTDYEQY
TRBJ2-3 TRBV7-3 TRBD2 ASSPRGGSTDTQY
TRBJ2-1 TRBV7-7 TRBD2 ASSLVASGRRNEQF
TRBJ2-1 TRBV9 TRBD2 ASSGPSGGPYNEQF
TRBJ2-2 TRBV2 TRBD2 ARRLAENTGELF
TRBJ1-6 TRBV27 TRBD1 ASSTGSSYNSPLH
TRBJ2-5 TRBV5-6 NA ASSLRETQY
TRBJ1-1 TRBV4-1 TRBD1 ASSPLGTGEVQTEAF
TRBJ2-7 TRBV5-1 TRBD1 ASSKGQGDWLEQY
TRBJ1-1 TRBV27 TRBD1 ASSLGTGGTEAF
TRBJ2-1 TRBV5-1 TRBD1 ASSWDRPGEKF
TRBJ2-7 TRBV11-2 TRBD1 ASSPPGQASEQY
TRBJ2-7 TRBV27 NA TSSLSRVSEQY
TRBJ1-2 TRBV28 TRBD1 ASSFVPGTGVSGYT
TRBJ1-5 TRBV7-2 TRBD1 ASSYGTGSNQPQH
TRBJ1-2 TRBV5-6 NA ASSLAGGYGYT
TRBJ2-3 TRBV5-8 TRBD2 ASSFLAGGPADTQY
TRBJ2-3 TRBV28 NA ASSLPLAPSGGY
TRBJ1-4 TRBV6-5 TRBD1 ASSYAQGATGEKLF
TRBJ1-2 TRBV2 NA ASSELGGLGSAQALGYT
TRBJ2-1 TRBV2 TRBD2 ARSRASGDNEQF
TRBJ2-1 TRBV5-4 NA ASSLVGDYNEQF
TRBJ2-5 TRBV7-2 TRBD2 ASSLVGLAGQETQY
TRBJ2-3 TRBV6-5 TRBD2 ASSYSTSEGNTQY
TRBJ2-1 TRBV25-1 NA ASTALGGEQF
TRBJ1-1 TRBV7-9 NA ASSPGTNEAF
TRBJ1-5 TRBV7-9 NA ASSSGSNQPQH
TRBJ1-1 TRBV9 NA ASSVEGRGTEAF
TRBJ1-6 TRBV2 NA ASRTGRNNSPLH
TRBJ2-4 TRBV11-2 TRBD1 ASSFTGTGADIQY
TRBJ2-5 TRBV29-1 NA SVQGVFQETQY
TRBJ2-7 TRBV6-6 NA ASSWRGRFYEQY